This is a list of T cell receptor beta chains from one sample in a study of OX40 agonist ivuxolimab in advanced cancers. Using immunoSEQ multiplex PCR, the repertoire was profiled, and TCRdb retains in-frame clones only, with some absent. The sample consists of about 68,000 clones, about 83% of them appearing once. This material consisted of CD4+ or CD8+ T cells sorted from blood, taken in a trial of the OX40 agonist ivuxolimab. These receptors originate from an adult with an advanced solid tumor such as melanoma, head and neck, liver or kidney cancer. The CDR3 runs from the conserved cysteine through the conserved F or W. The order of the fields is J gene, V gene, D gene, clone size, CDR3 protein, CDR3 DNA. The D gene is left open where the match is weak. Where a row states a size, it is once, few, many or the class of an expanded clone; other rows omit it.

TRBJ1-1	TRBV10-2	NA	NA	CASSETGRGTEAFF	TGCGCCAGCAGTGAGACAGGGCGAGGAACTGAAGCTTTCTTT
TRBJ2-7	TRBV6-6	NA	NA	CASSSESYEQYF	TGTGCCAGCTCTAGCGAATCCTACGAGCAGTACTTC
TRBJ1-5	TRBV19	TRBD1	NA	CASSTLGQGSNQPQHF	TGTGCCAGTAGTACCCTAGGACAGGGTAGCAATCAGCCCCAGCATTTT
TRBJ1-1	TRBV6-5	TRBD1	NA	CAGRGQMNTEAFF	TGTGCCGGCAGGGGACAGATGAACACTGAAGCTTTCTTT
TRBJ2-2	TRBV19	NA	NA	CASNRVNTGELFF	TGTGCCAGTAACAGGGTTAACACCGGGGAGCTGTTTTTT
TRBJ1-2	TRBV5-5	NA	NA	CASSLAANLNYGYTF	TGTGCCAGCAGCTTGGCCGCCAACCTTAACTATGGCTACACCTTC
TRBJ1-2	TRBV29-1	TRBD1	once	CSVEGQGAYGYTF	TGCAGCGTTGAGGGACAGGGGGCTTATGGCTACACCTTC
TRBJ1-1	TRBV5-6	TRBD1	NA	CASSWGQRLMNTEAFF	TGTGCCAGCAGCTGGGGACAGAGACTAATGAACACTGAAGCTTTCTTT
TRBJ1-1	TRBV7-2	NA	NA	CASSQAPENTEAFF	TGTGCCAGCAGCCAAGCGCCGGAGAACACTGAAGCTTTCTTT
TRBJ1-1	TRBV7-2	NA	NA	CASYRNMNTEAFF	TGTGCCAGCTATCGAAACATGAACACTGAAGCTTTCTTT
TRBJ2-5	TRBV15	NA	NA	CATSRVDRKETQYF	TGTGCCACCAGCAGAGTCGACAGGAAAGAGACCCAGTACTTC
TRBJ2-5	TRBV5-1	NA	NA	CASSLAGSQETQYF	TGCGCCAGCAGCTTGGCTGGGTCCCAAGAGACCCAGTACTTC
TRBJ1-6	TRBV4-3	NA	NA	CASSQDYRSNSPLHF	TGCGCCAGCAGCCAAGATTATCGGTCCAATTCACCCCTCCACTTT
TRBJ1-1	TRBV5-1	NA	NA	CASSLVPGLNTEAFF	TGCGCCAGCAGCTTGGTCCCGGGATTGAACACTGAAGCTTTCTTT
TRBJ2-7	TRBV4-1	NA	few	CASSRGVLYEQYF	TGCGCCAGCAGCCGGGGAGTCCTCTACGAGCAGTACTTC
TRBJ2-3	TRBV5-1	TRBD2	NA	CASSTESGGKDTQYF	TGCGCCAGCAGCACAGAAAGCGGGGGGAAGGATACGCAGTATTTT
TRBJ1-4	TRBV4-2	NA	NA	CASSQVQGRNEKLFF	TGTGCCAGCAGCCAAGTGCAGGGCAGAAATGAAAAACTGTTTTTT
TRBJ2-1	TRBV7-9	TRBD2	NA	CASSPGTINEQFF	TGTGCCAGCAGCCCCGGGACTATCAATGAGCAGTTCTTC
TRBJ2-5	TRBV7-2	TRBD2	once	CASSQRLALQETQYF	TGTGCCAGCAGCCAGAGACTAGCGCTTCAAGAGACCCAGTACTTC
TRBJ2-7	TRBV10-3	NA	NA	CAIRQVGTDGEQYF	TGTGCCATCAGGCAAGTTGGGACGGATGGGGAGCAGTACTTC
TRBJ2-7	TRBV4-3	NA	once	CASSQGTGDSYEQYF	TGCGCCAGCAGCCAGGGCACGGGGGATTCCTACGAGCAGTACTTC
TRBJ2-7	TRBV5-1	NA	NA	CASSPWTATYEQYF	TGCGCCAGCAGTCCCTGGACAGCTACGTACGAGCAGTACTTC
TRBJ1-6	TRBV2	NA	NA	CASSGGELGSPLHF	TGTGCCAGCAGTGGTGGGGAGTTAGGTTCACCCCTCCACTTT
TRBJ2-3	TRBV20-1	NA	NA	CSAGVADTQYF	TGCAGTGCGGGGGTCGCAGATACGCAGTATTTT
TRBJ2-2	TRBV4-2	NA	NA	CASSLVTQGLFDTGELFF	TGTGCCAGCAGCCTCGTCACTCAGGGATTGTTCGACACCGGGGAGCTGTTTTTT
TRBJ2-5	TRBV5-1	TRBD2	NA	CASSPVLAGDQETQYF	TGCGCCAGCAGCCCCGTACTAGCGGGGGACCAAGAGACCCAGTACTTC
TRBJ1-4	TRBV6-4	NA	NA	CASSNRDRTWEKLFF	TGTGCCAGCAGTAACCGAGATAGGACCTGGGAAAAACTGTTTTTT
TRBJ1-6	TRBV5-4	TRBD1	NA	CASSPSGTGSSPLHF	TGTGCCAGCAGCCCCTCCGGGACAGGGTCTTCACCCCTCCACTTT
TRBJ2-7	TRBV5-1	NA	NA	CASSFPELSEQYF	TGCGCCAGCAGCTTCCCTGAACTCTCCGAGCAGTACTTC
TRBJ1-1	TRBV7-8	NA	NA	CASSSGQQAPQAFF	TGTGCCAGCAGCTCCGGACAACAGGCCCCACAAGCTTTCTTT
TRBJ1-2	TRBV19	NA	NA	CASTSGGFALLEHGYTF	TGTGCCAGTACGAGTGGGGGGTTCGCCCTATTGGAACATGGCTACACCTTC
TRBJ2-1	TRBV11-3	TRBD2	NA	CASSSGLAHNEQFF	TGTGCCAGCAGCTCAGGACTAGCCCACAATGAGCAGTTCTTC
TRBJ1-2	TRBV5-6	NA	NA	CASSLTAYGYTF	TGTGCCAGCAGCTTGACAGCTTATGGCTACACCTTC